The clone carrying this T cell receptor (beta chain) was detected many times. What was amplified from RNA transcripts were TCR beta CDR3 regions. Carried out on the TCR CDR3, a first-round RT-PCR used the HTBI primer set. MiXCR was run by TCRdb on the multiplex PCR reads, yielding one entry per CDR3 protein. The table lists 250,000 or so distinct CDR3 sequences, 14% to 15% of them singletons. This record comes from a study of T cells in Graves' hyperthyroidism and ophthalmopathy. Extraction of PBMCs used roughly 9.3 ml of fresh peripheral blood. This CDR3 region has 12 residues. CDR1 DFQATT and CDR2 SNEGSKA come from the germline V gene (reference sequence). Trimming removed 6 bases from V and 1 base from J; junction bases left unmatched: 1.

What was sequenced was blood. The clonotype originates from a middle-aged woman with Graves' hyperthyroidism that later progressed to Graves' ophthalmopathy. This chain links TRBV20-1 with TRBJ2-3, with TRBD2 matching over 7 bases. CDR3 in DNA: TGCAGTGCCGCGGGAGGCACAGATACGCAGTATTTT. This gives the protein CSAAGGTDTQYF.